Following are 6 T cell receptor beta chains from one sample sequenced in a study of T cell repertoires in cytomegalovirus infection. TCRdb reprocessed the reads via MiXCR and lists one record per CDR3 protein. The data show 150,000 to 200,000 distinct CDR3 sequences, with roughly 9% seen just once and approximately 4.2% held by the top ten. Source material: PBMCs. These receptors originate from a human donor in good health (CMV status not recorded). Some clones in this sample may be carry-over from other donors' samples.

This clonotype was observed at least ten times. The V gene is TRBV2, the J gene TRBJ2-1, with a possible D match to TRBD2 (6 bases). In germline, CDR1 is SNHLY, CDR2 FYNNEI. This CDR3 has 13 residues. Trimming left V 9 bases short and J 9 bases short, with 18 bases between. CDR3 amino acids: CASSQTSESEQFF. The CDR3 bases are TGTGCCAGTAGCCAGACTAGTGAGTCTGAGCAGTTCTTC.

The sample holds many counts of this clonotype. The CDR3 loop reads CASSLMGQNYEQYF. CDR3 coding DNA: TGTGCCAGCAGCTTAATGGGACAAAACTACGAGCAGTACTTC. V usage is TRBV5-4 and J usage is TRBJ2-7, with D possibly matching TRBD1 (6 bases). From germline, CDR1 is SGHNT and CDR2 YYREEE (reference sequence). The CDR3 has 14 residues. Trimming took 2 bases from V and 3 from J, leaving 12 bases between them.

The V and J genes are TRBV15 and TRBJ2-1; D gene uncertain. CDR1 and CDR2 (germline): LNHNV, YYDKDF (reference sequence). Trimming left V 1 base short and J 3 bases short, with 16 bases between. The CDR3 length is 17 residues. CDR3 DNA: TGTGCCACCAGCAGAGCCCCCGTCCGGGCCGACTACAATGAGCAGTTCTTC. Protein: CATSRAPVRADYNEQFF.

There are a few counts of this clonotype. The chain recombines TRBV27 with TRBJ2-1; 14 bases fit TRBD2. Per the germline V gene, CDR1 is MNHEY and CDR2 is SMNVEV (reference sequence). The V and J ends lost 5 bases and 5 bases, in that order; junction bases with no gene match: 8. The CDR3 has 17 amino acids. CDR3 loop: CASSNWGLAGVDNEQFF. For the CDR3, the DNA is TGTGCCAGCAGTAACTGGGGACTAGCGGGAGTTGACAATGAGCAGTTCTTC.

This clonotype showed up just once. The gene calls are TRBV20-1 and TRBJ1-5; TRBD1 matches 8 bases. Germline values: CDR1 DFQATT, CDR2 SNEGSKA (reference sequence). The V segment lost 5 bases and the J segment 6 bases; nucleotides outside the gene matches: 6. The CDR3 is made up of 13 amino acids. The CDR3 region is CSARGQGLQPQHF. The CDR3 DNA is TGCAGTGCTCGAGGACAGGGACTTCAGCCCCAGCATTTT.

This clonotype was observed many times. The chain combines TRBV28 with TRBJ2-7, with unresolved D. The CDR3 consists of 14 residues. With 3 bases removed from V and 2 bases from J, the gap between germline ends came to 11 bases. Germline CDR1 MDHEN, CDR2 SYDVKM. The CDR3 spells CASSLRIAAYEQYF. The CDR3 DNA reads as TGTGCCAGCAGTTTGAGGATCGCGGCCTACGAGCAGTACTTC.